Listed here are 25 T cell receptor beta chains from one sample, sequenced in a study of shared clonotypes between healthy human individuals. The data were produced by immunoSEQ multiplex PCR, yet TCRdb's version contains in-frame clones alone and is incomplete. The sample has approximately 1,500,000 clones, under 99% seen once. Sequences were obtained from naive CD4+ T cells sorted from blood. As for subset: CD45RA+ positively selected. These receptors were collected from a man aged 30-40 years in good health.

This chain links TRBV7-6 with TRBJ2-7; 10 bases match TRBD1. Germline V gene data show CDR1 as SGHVS and CDR2 as FNYEAQ. V was pared by 5 bases and J by 5 bases, with 15 bases of the junction left unmatched. The CDR3 is made up of 17 amino acids. The CDR3 loop reads CASSQRQSGTGDHEQYF. As DNA, the CDR3 is TGTGCCAGCAGCCAAAGACAGTCCGGGACAGGGGACCACGAGCAGTACTTC.

The V call is TRBV7-6, the J call TRBJ1-2; 7 bases map to TRBD1. Losses at the gene ends were 1 base for V and 4 bases for J; bases not matched to a gene: 6. CDR1 is SGHVS and CDR2 is FNYEAQ in the germline V gene. The CDR3 runs to 15 residues. The CDR3 loop is CASSLVQGGGYGYTF. CDR3 coding DNA: TGTGCCAGCAGCTTAGTTCAGGGGGGTGGCTATGGCTACACCTTC.

The rearrangement joins TRBV5-4 to TRBJ2-7, with 7 bases fitting TRBD2. With 5 bases clipped from V and 2 bases from J, the junction kept 4 bases outside the gene matches. The germline V gene encodes CDR1 SGHNT and CDR2 YYREEE (reference sequence). The CDR3 length is 13 residues. The CDR3 reads CASRPAGTYEQYF. CDR3 DNA: TGTGCCAGCAGGCCAGCGGGAACCTACGAGCAGTACTTC.

CDR3 DNA: TGCGCCAGCAGCACAGTCTCTGGAAACACCATATATTTT. Protein: CASSTVSGNTIYF. The chain uses TRBV4-3 and TRBJ1-3; D is uncertain. Per the germline V gene, CDR1 is LGHNA and CDR2 is YSLEER. CDR3 length: 13 residues. V gave up 5 bases and J gave up 0 bases, with 5 bases separating them.

The sample holds one count of this clone. The chain employs TRBV4-1 and TRBJ1-1; no definite D call. V was pared by 1 base and J by 2 bases, with 11 bases between. Germline V gene lookup returns CDR1 MGHRA and CDR2 YSYEKL. The CDR3 is made up of 15 amino acids. The CDR3 nucleotides are TGCGCCAGCAGCCAAGTTACTCCCGGTAACACTGAAGCTTTCTTT. Its translation is CASSQVTPGNTEAFF.

This chain links TRBV30 with TRBJ1-5; D might be TRBD1 (5 bases). Germline V gene data show CDR1 as GTSNPN and CDR2 as SVGIG (reference sequence). This CDR3 region has 14 residues. Deletions cut 2 bases from V and 9 bases from J, with 17 bases between. In DNA, the CDR3 is TGTGCCTGGAGTTCCCCGGGGGTTCAGGGGCCCCAGCATTTT. Residues: CAWSSPGVQGPQHF.

The V and J genes are TRBV11-3 and TRBJ2-7; 7 bases agree with TRBD1. Per the germline V gene, CDR1 is SGHNT and CDR2 is YENEEA. This CDR3 contains 15 residues. The V gene end was trimmed by 1 base and the J gene end by 3 bases; junction bases not matched to a gene: 6. The CDR3 DNA reads TGTGCCAGCAGCTTAGGACAGGGTAAGGTCTACGAGCAGTACTTC. Translating gives CASSLGQGKVYEQYF.

The chain joins TRBV7-8 to TRBJ2-3; D possibly corresponds to TRBD1 (6 bases). Germline CDR1 reads SGHVS; CDR2 reads FQNEAQ. This CDR3 has 16 residues. Trimming stripped 5 bases from V and 10 bases from J, with 25 bases between. The CDR3 bases are TGTGCCAGCAGCCAAAGTTCGGGACACTTGAAAGGAGCGCAGTATTTT. Translated, it gives CASSQSSGHLKGAQYF.

The rearrangement joins TRBV4-3 to TRBJ2-3; D gene ambiguous. In germline, CDR1 is LGHNA, CDR2 YSLEER. The V gene lost 1 base and the J gene lost 0 bases, with 14 bases spanning the gap. CDR3 length equals 17 residues. The DNA for the CDR3 is TGCGCCAGCAGCCAAGTGGTAGGGCGCTTTAGCACAGATACGCAGTATTTT. This translates into CASSQVVGRFSTDTQYF.

V is TRBV6-1 and J is TRBJ2-5; 9 bases match TRBD1. V trimming: 7 bases; J trimming: 6 bases; junction bases outside the gene matches: 12. Germline V lookup: CDR1 MNHNS, CDR2 SASEGT. CDR3 size: 15 residues. The CDR3 loop is CASTTRDRESQTQYF. The CDR3 coding sequence is TGTGCCAGCACCACGCGGGACAGGGAGTCCCAGACCCAGTACTTC.

About this clone itself: Other DNA sequences in the sample encode the same CDR3. The chain links TRBV5-1 to TRBJ1-2; D may be TRBD1 (6 bases). The CDR3 is 13 residues long. CDR1 SGHRS and CDR2 YFSETQ come from the germline V gene. Trimming removed 0 bases at V and 6 bases at J, with 9 bases between. CDR3 region: CASSLAGGHGYTF. DNA for the CDR3: TGCGCCAGCAGCTTGGCCGGGGGCCATGGCTACACCTTC. The entire variable domain, with the rest obtained from reference TRBV5-1 and TRBJ1-2, is as follows: KAGVTQTPRYLIKTRGQQVTLSCSPISGHRSVSWYQQTPGQGLQFLFEYFSETQRNKGNFPGRFSGRQFSNSRSEMNVSTLELGDSALYLCASSLAGGHGYTFGSGTRLTVV.

The chain recombines TRBV28 with TRBJ1-3; 7 bases map to TRBD1. CDR1 is MDHEN and CDR2 is SYDVKM in the germline V gene. The CDR3 is 15 residues long. J was trimmed by 0 bases and V by 5 bases; bases with no gene match: 4. In nucleotides, the CDR3 is TGTGCCAGCAGTCAGACAGGGACCTCTGGAAACACCATATATTTT. It specifies CASSQTGTSGNTIYF.

V gene TRBV9 combines with J gene TRBJ2-2, with D possibly TRBD2 on 5 matching bases. The germline V and J ends were trimmed by 3 bases and 6 bases, with 15 bases remaining between them. Germline V CDR1 and CDR2: SGDLS, YYNGEE. The CDR3 runs to 15 residues. CDR3 region: CASSAYSTSSGELFF. CDR3 nucleotides: TGTGCCAGCAGCGCCTACTCCACTAGTTCCGGGGAGCTGTTTTTT.

CDR3 region: CAWSVKAGIPYEQYF. CDR3 DNA sequence: TGTGCCTGGAGTGTAAAGGCAGGGATTCCCTACGAGCAGTACTTC. The chain joins TRBV30 to TRBJ2-7, with a weak D call TRBD1 (5 bases). Trimming removed 0 bases at V and 2 bases at J, with 14 bases between. Germline V lookup: CDR1 GTSNPN, CDR2 SVGIG (reference sequence). The CDR3 sequence is 15 residues long.

This rearrangement joins TRBV5-1 to TRBJ2-7; the match to TRBD1 covers 9 bases. The length of the CDR3 is 15 residues. V dropped 4 bases and J dropped 4; count of bases not matched to a gene: 9. CDR1 and CDR2 (germline): SGHRS, YFSETQ. DNA for the CDR3: TGCGCCAGCAGCGGGGGGACAGGGTCTCAGTACGAGCAGTACTTC. It codes for CASSGGTGSQYEQYF.

The chain is built from TRBV28 and TRBJ1-1; D gene uncertain. The CDR3 contains 12 residues. V shed 2 bases and J shed 10 bases, with 11 bases lying between them. CDR1 is MDHEN, CDR2 SYDVKM, per germline. The CDR3 sequence: CASSLQGGRAFF. Written as DNA, the CDR3 is TGTGCCAGCAGTTTACAAGGAGGTCGAGCTTTCTTT. Filled out from reference TRBV28 and TRBJ1-1, the complete variable domain reads DVKVTQSSRYLVKRTGEKVFLECVQDMDHENMFWYRQDPGLGLRLIYFSYDVKMKEKGDIPEGYSVSREKKERFSLILESASTNQTSMYLCASSLQGGRAFFGQGTRLTVV.

This rearrangement joins TRBV10-3 to TRBJ2-7; TRBD1 agrees at 9 bases. Looked up from germline, CDR1 is ENHRY and CDR2 is SYGVKD. The CDR3 spans 15 residues. Trimming took 4 bases from V and 3 from J; bases not matched to a gene: 7. The CDR3 region has the DNA TGTGCCATCAGTGGGGGACAGGGCAAGTACTACGAGCAGTACTTC. Its protein is CAISGGQGKYYEQYF.

V is TRBV16 and J is TRBJ2-5, with 13 bases matching TRBD2. Trimming cost V 4 bases and J 4 bases; bases outside gene matches: 6. From germline, CDR1 is KGHSY and CDR2 FQNENV. The CDR3 length is 16 residues. Written as DNA, the CDR3 is TGTGCCAGCAGCCCACGACTAGCGGGAGGCGGAGAGACCCAGTACTTC. Protein: CASSPRLAGGGETQYF.

The chain employs TRBV6-5 and TRBJ2-7; no definite D call. The V gene lost 4 bases and the J gene lost 3 bases, with 13 bases spanning the gap. The CDR3 spans 14 residues. Per the germline V gene, CDR1 is MNHEY and CDR2 is SVGAGI. CDR3 coding DNA: TGTGCCAGCAGTTCCTCCCGGAGAAACTACGAGCAGTACTTC. Encoded protein: CASSSSRRNYEQYF.

The chain is built from TRBV10-1 and TRBJ2-2, with 10 bases lining up with TRBD2. Germline V CDR1 and CDR2: WNHNN, SYGVQD (reference sequence). With V trimmed by 5 bases and J by 1 base, 1 base remained unmatched. The CDR3 covers 15 residues. CDR3 coding DNA: TGCGCCAGCAGTCCTAGCGGGAGGAACACCGGGGAGCTGTTTTTT. This sequence encodes CASSPSGRNTGELFF.

The J gene is TRBJ2-7, the V gene TRBV27; D not resolved. Trimming cost V 3 bases and J 0 bases, with 6 bases left between them. CDR3 length: 13 residues. Germline V gene sequence: CDR1 MNHEY, CDR2 SMNVEV (reference sequence). The CDR3 protein is CASSLEPSYEQYF. The CDR3 region has the DNA TGTGCCAGCAGTTTGGAACCCTCCTACGAGCAGTACTTC.

The chain uses TRBV5-6 and TRBJ1-2; D gene ambiguous. CDR1 is SGHDT, CDR2 YYEEEE, per germline. V lost 4 bases to trimming and J lost 10 bases, with 14 bases between them. The CDR3 extends over 12 amino acids. The CDR3 DNA follows: TGTGCCAGCAGCCTACTCTCTGGAGCCTACACCTTC. Encoded protein: CASSLLSGAYTF.

The V call is TRBV5-1, the J call TRBJ2-7, with a tentative D call TRBD1 (5 bases). The ends were cut back, 5 bases at V and 1 base at J, with 13 bases in the middle. The CDR3 has 14 amino acids. Germline lookup yields CDR1 SGHRS and CDR2 YFSETQ. For the CDR3, the DNA is TGCGCCAGCAGTAATACAGGTTCGTCCTACGAGCAGTACTTC. It yields the protein CASSNTGSSYEQYF.

J is TRBJ2-7 and V is TRBV6-1; possibly TRBD1 for D (5 bases). Germline V gene lookup returns CDR1 MNHNS and CDR2 SASEGT. There are 13 residues in the CDR3. Trimming took 4 bases from V and 1 from J, leaving 8 bases between them. CDR3 loop: CASSGQGSYEQYF. In DNA form, the CDR3 reads TGTGCCAGCAGTGGTCAGGGTTCCTACGAGCAGTACTTC.

V usage is TRBV18 and J usage is TRBJ2-7; 7 bases agree with TRBD1. The J segment lost 3 bases and the V segment lost 8 bases, leaving 7 bases of the junction unmatched. The CDR3 is 13 amino acids. Germline CDR1 is KGHSH and CDR2 is LQKENI. This chain's CDR3 is CASAGDSFYEQYF. For the CDR3, the DNA is TGTGCCAGCGCCGGGGACAGCTTCTACGAGCAGTACTTC. Full variable domain (rest looked up from reference TRBV18 and TRBJ2-7): NAGVMQNPRHLVRRRGQEARLRCSPMKGHSHVYWYRQLPEEGLKFMVYLQKENIIDESGMPKERFSAEFPKEGPSILRIQQVVRGDSAAYFCASAGDSFYEQYFGPGTRLTVT.